The clone carrying this TCR beta chain was detected once. The data are from a study of blood T cell repertoires in COVID-19. Sequencing was performed with immunoSEQ multiplex PCR; in TCRdb, only in-frame clones are kept and a portion is missing. This table holds about 310,000 clones, roughly 90% found once. This CDR3 contains 14 residues. Germline lookup yields CDR1 SGHDN and CDR2 FVKESK. Trimming took 3 bases from V and 9 from J, leaving 15 bases between them. Cohort 3 donors were reported recovered after two negative PCRs, clearance, or symptom resolution. The clonotype comes from a woman aged 25 to 39 who had recovered from COVID-19. The chain links TRBV14 to TRBJ2-1; tentative D call: TRBD2 (6 bases). The sample consisted of PBMCs or T cells enriched from blood (not recorded which). CDR3 bases: TGTGCCAGCAGCCACGTTACTAGCTTTAGTGAGCAGTTCTTC. Amino acids: CASSHVTSFSEQFF.